One and the same sample provided the 32 T cell receptor beta chains below, sequenced in a study of blood T cell repertoires in COVID-19. Profiling relied on immunoSEQ multiplex PCR, and the TCRdb table lists in-frame clones only, not all of them. This sample has just under 90,000 clones, with roughly 70% found just once. Input material: peripheral blood. These receptors all come from a woman older than 75 with acute or convalescent COVID-19.

The J gene is TRBJ2-7, the V gene TRBV14, with D uncertain. This CDR3 is built from 11 residues. Germline-derived CDR1 and CDR2 are SGHDN and FVKESK. Trimming shortened V by 2 bases and J by 5 bases, and 4 bases separated the two germline ends. The CDR3 reads CASSQFNEQYF. DNA for the CDR3: TGTGCCAGCAGCCAATTCAACGAGCAGTACTTC.

This sequence joins TRBV19 and TRBJ2-1; 11 bases are a match to TRBD2. V lost 5 bases and J lost 12; bases outside the gene matches: 18. Germline CDR1 LNHDA, CDR2 SQIVND (reference sequence). The CDR3 loop spans 17 amino acids. The CDR3 sequence: CASSAPRGASGGIGQFF. CDR3 nucleotide sequence: TGTGCCAGTAGTGCGCCCCGGGGGGCTAGCGGGGGGATCGGGCAGTTCTTC.

CDR3 residues: CASSVRGQTTEAFF. Here the CDR3 DNA reads TGCGCCAGCAGTGTCCGAGGACAGACCACTGAAGCTTTCTTT. The chain couples TRBV10-1 to TRBJ1-1; a possible D gene is TRBD1 (6 bases). CDR3 length: 14 residues. Trimming took 4 bases from V and 4 from J, leaving 13 bases between them. CDR1 and CDR2 (germline): WNHNN, SYGVQD (reference sequence).

This clone was counted only a few times. The chain is built from TRBV5-5 and TRBJ2-5, with 7 bases identical to TRBD1. CDR1 and CDR2 (germline): SGHKS, YYEKEE (reference sequence). The ends lost 4 bases at V and 5 bases at J; junction bases unmatched: 11. There are 15 residues in the CDR3. For the CDR3, the DNA is TGTGCCAGCAGCACTCAAGACAGGGTCGGGGAGACCCAGTACTTC. This sequence encodes CASSTQDRVGETQYF.

The count of this clone is one. The CDR3: CASSQVWASGLTDTQYF. The CDR3 nucleotides read TGTGCCAGCAGCCAAGTGTGGGCTAGCGGGCTCACAGATACGCAGTATTTT. The rearrangement links TRBV4-2 to TRBJ2-3; TRBD2 matches at 8 bases. From germline, CDR1 is LGHNA and CDR2 YNFKEQ. V lost 1 base, J lost 2 bases, and 8 bases stayed unmatched. This CDR3 is built from 17 residues.

This clone appeared once. The rearrangement uses TRBV19 and TRBJ2-3, with 8 bases fitting TRBD1. The CDR3 sequence is 15 residues long. Germline loops: CDR1 LNHDA, CDR2 SQIVND (reference sequence). V lost 7 bases and J lost 4; bases outside the gene matches: 10. The CDR3 region has the DNA TGTGCCAGTATGAGGACAGGGAGGATCGCAGATACGCAGTATTTT. Its translation is CASMRTGRIADTQYF.

The V and J genes are TRBV9 and TRBJ1-2; the match to TRBD1 covers 10 bases. V shed 3 bases, J shed 6 bases, and the junction held 5 bases outside the gene matches. The CDR3 has 14 amino acids. Germline V gene lookup returns CDR1 SGDLS and CDR2 YYNGEE. The CDR3 protein is CASSAEGQGNGYTF. Here the CDR3 DNA reads TGTGCCAGCAGCGCCGAGGGACAGGGGAATGGCTACACCTTC.

The chain carries TRBV10-3 and TRBJ1-2, with D unresolved. Germline V gene lookup returns CDR1 ENHRY and CDR2 SYGVKD. V lost 2 bases, J lost 3 bases, and 4 bases lay in between. The CDR3 runs to 12 residues. The CDR3 is CAISEPDYGYTF. The CDR3, as DNA: TGTGCCATCAGTGAGCCGGACTATGGCTACACCTTC.

The gene calls are TRBV7-8 and TRBJ2-2; 8 bases line up with TRBD2. Per the germline V gene, CDR1 is SGHVS and CDR2 is FQNEAQ. This CDR3 contains 17 residues. V shed 1 base and J 0 bases; nucleotides not matched to a gene: 4. CDR3 sequence (DNA): TGTGCCAGCAGCTTAGGGCGGGGGGTGTCGAACACCGGGGAGCTGTTTTTT. Its protein product is CASSLGRGVSNTGELFF.

The chain recombines TRBV6-5 with TRBJ2-7; 7 bases match TRBD1. The CDR3 length is 13 residues. V dropped 8 bases and J dropped 6; count of bases not matched to a gene: 10. CDR1 and CDR2 from the germline V gene are MNHEY and SVGAGI. As DNA, the CDR3 is TGTGCCAGCTCGAAGGTTGGGACAGTCGAGCAGTACTTC. Encoded protein: CASSKVGTVEQYF.

The J gene is TRBJ1-2, the V gene TRBV30; 8 nucleotides line up with TRBD1. J lost 13 bases, V lost 4 bases, and 8 bases had no gene match. Germline CDR1 is GTSNPN and CDR2 is SVGIG (reference sequence). This CDR3 region has 11 residues. CDR3 DNA: TGTGCCTGGACAGGGACAGGCCGTGCCACCTTC. Its translation is CAWTGTGRATF. The complete variable domain, with remaining parts taken from reference TRBV30 and TRBJ1-2, reads SQTIHQWPATLVQPVGSPLSLECTVEGTSNPNLYWYRQAAGRGLQLLFYSVGIGQISSEVPQNLSASRPQDRQFILSSKKLLLSDSGFYLCAWTGTGRATFGSGTRLTVV.

V is TRBV19 and J is TRBJ1-6; 7 positions match TRBD1. This CDR3 spans 14 amino acids. V lost 5 bases, J lost 3 bases, and 1 base stayed unmatched. Germline V CDR1 and CDR2: LNHDA, SQIVND (reference sequence). The CDR3 DNA is TGTGCCAGTAGTCAGGGGGACTATAATTCACCCCTCCACTTT. Translated, it gives CASSQGDYNSPLHF.

This clone was observed a few times. V usage is TRBV2 and J usage is TRBJ1-1, with 9 bases fitting TRBD1. The CDR3 totals 14 residues. V trimming: 7 bases; J trimming: 5 bases; junction bases outside the gene matches: 8. Looked up from germline, CDR1 is SNHLY and CDR2 is FYNNEI. The CDR3 DNA is TGTGCCAGCAAAGGGGACAGGGTGGGGACTGAAGCTTTCTTT. Translated: CASKGDRVGTEAFF.

This chain joins TRBV6-2 or TRBV6-3 and TRBJ2-7, with 9 bases lining up with TRBD1. The germline gives CDR1 MNHEY, CDR2 SVGEGT. V lost 6 bases and J lost 5; bases outside the gene matches: 11. CDR3 length equals 15 residues. The DNA of the CDR3 is TGTGCCAGCAGCCTTCTCGGGACAGGGAGCCACGAGCAGTACTTC. Translation: CASSLLGTGSHEQYF.

CDR3 DNA: TGTGCCAGCAGCTTAGTGGCGGGGGAAAATTACGAGCAGTACTTC. Encoded protein: CASSLVAGENYEQYF. The gene calls are TRBV7-2 and TRBJ2-7, with 7 bases matching TRBD2. Germline CDR1 is SGHTA and CDR2 is FQGNSA. J was trimmed by 4 bases and V by 1 base; bases with no gene match: 7. The CDR3 is made up of 15 amino acids.

The chain uses TRBV21-1 and TRBJ1-6; the listed D gene, TRBD1, was not tested against the DNA. TRBV21-1 is a listed pseudogene. The length of the CDR3 is 19 residues. The CDR3, as DNA: TGTGCCAGCAGCAAAGGGAAAGGGGCAGGGAACTTTTCTAATTCACCCCTCCACTTT. Translating it yields CASSKGKGAGNFSNSPLHF.

The chain links TRBV2 to TRBJ1-1, with a weak D call TRBD1 (5 bases). The CDR3 is 15 amino acids. From germline, CDR1 is SNHLY and CDR2 FYNNEI. The V and J ends lost 6 bases and 5 bases respectively, with 19 bases between them. The CDR3 reads CASRNPGLTGTEAFF. In nucleotides, the CDR3 is TGTGCCAGCAGGAATCCGGGACTCACGGGAACTGAAGCTTTCTTT.

This clone turned up a few times. The rearrangement joins TRBV4-2 to TRBJ2-7; D remains unclear. The CDR3 is made up of 12 amino acids. Germline lookup yields CDR1 LGHNA and CDR2 YNFKEQ. Between the trimmed V and J ends, which lost 4 bases and 4 bases, there was a span of 8 bases. The CDR3 DNA follows: TGTGCCAGCAGCCCGGGTCGTTACGAGCAGTACTTC. It is translated as CASSPGRYEQYF.

This clone has only one observation. This chain links TRBV19 with TRBJ2-3; a possible D gene is TRBD2 (6 bases). The CDR3 sequence is 14 residues long. Germline V gene lookup returns CDR1 LNHDA and CDR2 SQIVND (reference sequence). Trimming took off 6 bases at V and 5 bases at J, with 15 bases between the two ends. CDR3 in amino acids: CASREAGYRDTQYF. The DNA for the CDR3 is TGTGCCAGTAGGGAAGCGGGCTACAGAGATACGCAGTATTTT.

The chain uses TRBV9 and TRBJ2-3; 8 bases fit TRBD2. Unmatched junction bases numbered 10, after V lost 1 base and J lost 6 bases. Germline V gives CDR1 SGDLS, CDR2 YYNGEE. The CDR3 has 16 amino acids. The CDR3 DNA reads as TGTGCCAGCAGCGTAACTCCGGGGGGGGCCTTTGATACGCAGTATTTT. It specifies CASSVTPGGAFDTQYF.

J is TRBJ2-7 and V is TRBV6-5; 8 bases are shared with TRBD1. CDR3 size: 14 residues. After removal of 5 bases from V and 4 bases from J, the junction contained 7 bases not matched to a gene. Germline V gene sequence: CDR1 MNHEY, CDR2 SVGAGI. CDR3 in DNA: TGTGCCAGCAGTCCCCGGACAGGGACTTACGAGCAGTACTTC. Protein sequence: CASSPRTGTYEQYF.

To note about this clone: This sample includes further DNA sequences coding for the same CDR3. V usage is TRBV24-1 and J usage is TRBJ2-1; 8 positions match TRBD1. This CDR3 contains 15 residues. Germline V gene sequence: CDR1 KGHDR, CDR2 SFDVKD. The trim removed 4 bases at V and 5 bases at J, leaving 6 bases unmatched. DNA for the CDR3: TGTGCCACCAGTGACCCCGGACAGGGTGACAATGAGCAGTTCTTC. Translated, it gives CATSDPGQGDNEQFF.

The V gene is TRBV11-2, the J gene TRBJ1-2; weak D call: TRBD1 (6 bases). CDR1 and CDR2 from the germline V gene are SGHAT and FQNNGV. V was trimmed by 2 bases and J by 2 bases, leaving 9 bases between them. The CDR3 is made up of 14 amino acids. The CDR3 spells CASSLRQGNYGYTF. As DNA, the CDR3 is TGTGCCAGCAGCTTAAGGCAGGGGAACTATGGCTACACCTTC.

V is TRBV18 and J is TRBJ1-3; D ambiguous. CDR3 length: 14 residues. V was shortened by 2 bases and J by 0 bases, with 5 bases between the two germline ends. Germline V CDR1 and CDR2: KGHSH, LQKENI. The CDR3 DNA follows: TGTGCCAGCTCACCATCCCTCTCTGGAAACACCATATATTTT. It encodes CASSPSLSGNTIYF.

The V and J genes are TRBV2 and TRBJ2-3; 12 bases agree with TRBD2. This CDR3 is built from 17 residues. V lost 2 bases to trimming and J lost 4 bases; unmatched junction nucleotides: 7. Germline V CDR1 and CDR2: SNHLY, FYNNEI. CDR3 DNA sequence: TGTGCCAGCAGTGAACTCCTAGCGGGGGGGCCATCAGATACGCAGTATTTT. This sequence encodes CASSELLAGGPSDTQYF.

The V gene is TRBV19, the J gene TRBJ2-7, with TRBD1 as a possible D gene (5 bases). In germline, CDR1 is LNHDA, CDR2 SQIVND (reference sequence). The CDR3 loop spans 12 amino acids. Trimming removed 5 bases from V and 3 bases from J, with 8 bases in between. The CDR3 DNA reads TGTGCCAGTAGTGGACAAAACTACGAGCAGTACTTC. Protein sequence: CASSGQNYEQYF.

The table lists this clone with a count of one. The CDR3 DNA is TGTGCCAGCACCGGGTTTGTTAGCAATCAGCCCCAGCATTTT. Its protein product is CASTGFVSNQPQHF. J is TRBJ1-5 and V is TRBV28; D is undetermined. With 7 bases removed from V and 0 bases from J, the gap between germline ends came to 10 bases. Looked up from germline, CDR1 is MDHEN and CDR2 is SYDVKM. This CDR3 is 14 amino acids long.

This clone came up once. The rearrangement links TRBV4-1 to TRBJ2-3; TRBD2 matches at 11 bases. Germline CDR1 MGHRA, CDR2 YSYEKL. The CDR3 is 15 residues long. With V trimmed by 4 bases and J by 3 bases, 3 bases remained unmatched. CDR3 DNA: TGCGCCAGCAGCCCGGGACTAGCGGTGACAGATACGCAGTATTTT. Its protein is CASSPGLAVTDTQYF.

CDR3 loop: CAEQGRATEAFF. DNA of the CDR3: TGTGCCGAGCAGGGGAGGGCCACTGAAGCTTTCTTT. The rearrangement links TRBV28 to TRBJ1-1, with D perhaps matching TRBD1 (6 bases). Germline V lookup: CDR1 MDHEN, CDR2 SYDVKM. The length of the CDR3 is 12 residues. Trimming took 11 bases from V and 4 from J, leaving 14 bases between them.

The table lists this clone with many counts. The chain joins TRBV7-3 to TRBJ2-5; 8 bases match TRBD1. CDR3 length: 15 residues. CDR1 is SGHTA and CDR2 is FQGTGA in the germline V gene. V shed 4 bases, J shed 4 bases, and the junction held 8 bases outside the gene matches. CDR3 protein: CASSSLGTGLETQYF. For the CDR3, the DNA is TGTGCCAGCAGCTCCCTGGGGACAGGCCTAGAGACCCAGTACTTC.

This clone came up a few times. Within the sample, other DNA sequences also encode this same CDR3. V gene TRBV24-1 combines with J gene TRBJ1-2; the D is unclear. CDR1 and CDR2 from the germline V gene are KGHDR and SFDVKD. Trimming stripped 2 bases from V and 7 bases from J, with 7 bases between. The CDR3 loop spans 12 amino acids. The CDR3 nucleotides are TGTGCCACCAGTGATTCAGATTCTGGCTACACCTTC. This gives the protein CATSDSDSGYTF.

The chain carries TRBV18 and TRBJ1-3; TRBD1 aligns across 8 bases. This CDR3 comprises 17 residues. Per germline, CDR1 KGHSH and CDR2 LQKENI. Trimming removed 3 bases from V and 3 bases from J; junction bases left unmatched: 10. The CDR3 region has the DNA TGTGCCAGCTCACCGCTCCGACAGGGGATGGTTGGAAACACCATATATTTT. This gives the protein CASSPLRQGMVGNTIYF.